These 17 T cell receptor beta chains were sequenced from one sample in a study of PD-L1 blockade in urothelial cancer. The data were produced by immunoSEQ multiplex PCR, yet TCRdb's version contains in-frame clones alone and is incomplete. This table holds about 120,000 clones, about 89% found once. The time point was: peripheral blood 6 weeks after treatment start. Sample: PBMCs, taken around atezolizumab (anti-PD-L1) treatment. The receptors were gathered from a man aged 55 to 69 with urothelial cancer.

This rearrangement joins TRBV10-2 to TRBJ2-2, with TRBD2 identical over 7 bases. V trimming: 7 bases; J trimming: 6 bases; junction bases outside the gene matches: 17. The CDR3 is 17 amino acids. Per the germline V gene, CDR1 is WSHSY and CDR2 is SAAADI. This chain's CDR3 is CASTSLWGGTSPGELFF. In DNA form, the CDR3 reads TGCGCCAGCACTTCCCTTTGGGGGGGGACGTCACCCGGGGAGCTGTTTTTT.

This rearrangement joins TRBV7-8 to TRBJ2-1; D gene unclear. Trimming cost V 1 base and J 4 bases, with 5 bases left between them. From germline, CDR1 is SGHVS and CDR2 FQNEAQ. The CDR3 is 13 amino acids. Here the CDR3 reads CASSLVQYNEQFF. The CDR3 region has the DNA TGTGCCAGCAGCTTAGTACAGTACAATGAGCAGTTCTTC.

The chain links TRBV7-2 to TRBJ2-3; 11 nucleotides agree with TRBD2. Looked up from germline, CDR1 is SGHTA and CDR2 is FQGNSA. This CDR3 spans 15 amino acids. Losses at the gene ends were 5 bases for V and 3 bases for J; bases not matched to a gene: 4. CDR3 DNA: TGTGCCAGCAGCCCCCGACTAGCGGGAACAGATACGCAGTATTTT. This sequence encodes CASSPRLAGTDTQYF.

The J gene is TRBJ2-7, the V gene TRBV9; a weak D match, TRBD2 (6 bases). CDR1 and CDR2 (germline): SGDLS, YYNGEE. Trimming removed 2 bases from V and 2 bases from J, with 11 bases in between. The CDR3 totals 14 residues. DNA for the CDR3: TGTGCCAGCAGCGTCCGGGACTCAGCCTACGAGCAGTACTTC. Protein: CASSVRDSAYEQYF. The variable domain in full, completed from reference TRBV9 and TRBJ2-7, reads DSGVTQTPKHLITATGQRVTLRCSPRSGDLSVYWYQQSLDQGLQFLIQYYNGEERAKGNILERFSAQQFPDLHSELNLSSLELGDSALYFCASSVRDSAYEQYFGPGTRLTVT.

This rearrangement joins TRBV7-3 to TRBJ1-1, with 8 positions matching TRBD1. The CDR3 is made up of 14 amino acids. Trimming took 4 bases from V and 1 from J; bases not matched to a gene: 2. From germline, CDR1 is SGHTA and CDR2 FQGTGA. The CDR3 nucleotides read TGTGCCAGCAGCTCGACAGGGGCGAACACTGAAGCTTTCTTT. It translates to CASSSTGANTEAFF.

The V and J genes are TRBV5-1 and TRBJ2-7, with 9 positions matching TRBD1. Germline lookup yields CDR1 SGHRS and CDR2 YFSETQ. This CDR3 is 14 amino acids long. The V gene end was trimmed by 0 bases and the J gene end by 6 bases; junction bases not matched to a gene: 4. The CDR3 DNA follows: TGCGCCAGCAGCTTGGTGGGACAGGGCAGCGAGCAGTACTTC. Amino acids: CASSLVGQGSEQYF. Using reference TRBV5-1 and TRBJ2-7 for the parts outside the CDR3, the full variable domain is KAGVTQTPRYLIKTRGQQVTLSCSPISGHRSVSWYQQTPGQGLQFLFEYFSETQRNKGNFPGRFSGRQFSNSRSEMNVSTLELGDSALYLCASSLVGQGSEQYFGPGTRLTVT.

CDR3 residues: CASRPQMNYGYTF. CDR3 coding DNA: TGTGCCAGCAGGCCACAGATGAACTATGGCTACACCTTC. The rearrangement links TRBV27 to TRBJ1-2; no reliable D call. From germline, CDR1 is MNHEY and CDR2 SMNVEV (reference sequence). The CDR3 covers 13 residues. V lost 6 bases, J lost 2 bases, and 10 bases lay in between.

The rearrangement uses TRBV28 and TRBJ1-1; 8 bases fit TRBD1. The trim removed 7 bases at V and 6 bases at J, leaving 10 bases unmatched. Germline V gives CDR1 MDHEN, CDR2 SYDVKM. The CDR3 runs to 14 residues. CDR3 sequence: CASIHLWGQAEAFF. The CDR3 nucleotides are TGTGCCAGCATCCACCTCTGGGGACAGGCTGAAGCTTTCTTT.

CDR3 bases: TGTGCCAGCAGCCTGGGACTAGCGAGAGGTTACGAGCAGTACTTC. Encoded protein: CASSLGLARGYEQYF. J is TRBJ2-7 and V is TRBV7-2, with 10 bases that match TRBD2. The germline V gene encodes CDR1 SGHTA and CDR2 FQGNSA. V lost 5 bases, J lost 4 bases, and 8 bases stayed unmatched. This CDR3 comprises 15 residues.

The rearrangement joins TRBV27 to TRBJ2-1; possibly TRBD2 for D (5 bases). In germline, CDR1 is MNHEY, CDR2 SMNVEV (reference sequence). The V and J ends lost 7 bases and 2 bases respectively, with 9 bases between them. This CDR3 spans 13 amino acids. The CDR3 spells CASKPGAYNEQFF. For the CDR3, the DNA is TGTGCCAGCAAGCCCGGGGCCTACAATGAGCAGTTCTTC.

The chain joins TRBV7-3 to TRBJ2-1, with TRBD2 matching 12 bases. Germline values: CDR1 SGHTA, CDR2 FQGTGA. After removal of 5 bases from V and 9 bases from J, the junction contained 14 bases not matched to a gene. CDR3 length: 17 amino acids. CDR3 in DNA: TGTGCCAGCAGCCCCTTCGGACTAGCGGGGCCCTCTTCTGAGCAGTTCTTC. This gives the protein CASSPFGLAGPSSEQFF.

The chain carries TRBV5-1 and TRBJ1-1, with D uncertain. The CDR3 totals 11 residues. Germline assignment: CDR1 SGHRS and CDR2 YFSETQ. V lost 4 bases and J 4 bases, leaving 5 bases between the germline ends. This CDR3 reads CASSGSTEAFF. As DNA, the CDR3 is TGCGCCAGCAGCGGGAGCACTGAAGCTTTCTTT.

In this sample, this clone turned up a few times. CDR3 bases: TGTGCCAGCAGTGAAGCTGGCCACTCCTACGAGCAGTACTTC. Protein: CASSEAGHSYEQYF. J is TRBJ2-7 and V is TRBV2; D remains unclear. The CDR3 is 14 residues long. Trimming removed 0 bases at V and 0 bases at J, with 6 bases between. Germline V gives CDR1 SNHLY, CDR2 FYNNEI. Combining the CDR3 with reference TRBV2 and TRBJ2-7 gives the whole variable domain EPEVTQTPSHQVTQMGQEVILRCVPISNHLYFYWYRQILGQKVEFLVSFYNNEISEKSEIFDDQFSVERPDGSNFTLKIRSTKLEDSAMYFCASSEAGHSYEQYFGPGTRLTVT.

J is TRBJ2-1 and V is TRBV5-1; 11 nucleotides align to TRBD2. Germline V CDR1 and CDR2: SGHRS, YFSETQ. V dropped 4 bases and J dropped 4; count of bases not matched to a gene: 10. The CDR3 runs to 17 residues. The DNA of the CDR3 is TGCGCCAGCAGCCCTCCCGTAGCGGGAGGGCAGTACAATGAGCAGTTCTTC. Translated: CASSPPVAGGQYNEQFF. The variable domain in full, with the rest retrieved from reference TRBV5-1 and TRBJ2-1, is KAGVTQTPRYLIKTRGQQVTLSCSPISGHRSVSWYQQTPGQGLQFLFEYFSETQRNKGNFPGRFSGRQFSNSRSEMNVSTLELGDSALYLCASSPPVAGGQYNEQFFGPGTRLTVL.

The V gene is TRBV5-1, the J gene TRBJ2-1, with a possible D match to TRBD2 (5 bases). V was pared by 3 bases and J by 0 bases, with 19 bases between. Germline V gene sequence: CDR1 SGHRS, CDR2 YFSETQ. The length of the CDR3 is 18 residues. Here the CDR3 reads CASSSRGFLQSSYNEQFF. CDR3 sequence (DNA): TGCGCCAGCAGCTCCCGGGGATTTCTTCAGAGCTCCTACAATGAGCAGTTCTTC.

CDR3 residues: CAISGGVTSYNEQFF. The CDR3 DNA reads as TGTGCCATCAGTGGCGGGGTAACGTCCTACAATGAGCAGTTCTTC. The chain is built from TRBV10-3 and TRBJ2-1, with TRBD2 as a possible D gene (6 bases). Germline V gives CDR1 ENHRY, CDR2 SYGVKD. V shed 4 bases and J shed 1 base, with 11 bases lying between them. The CDR3 extends over 15 amino acids.

Written as DNA, the CDR3 is TGTGCCAGCAGCAACGGACTGGGACAGCATAGCAATCAGCCCCAGCATTTT. Translated, it gives CASSNGLGQHSNQPQHF. The rearrangement uses TRBV21-1 and TRBJ1-5; the table gives TRBD1 as D, unverified against the DNA. TRBV21-1 is listed as a pseudogene. The CDR3 length is 17 residues.